The next 17 T cell receptor beta chains were all read from a single sample in a study of T-cell reconstitution after alpha-beta-depleted transplantation in children. Unique molecular identifiers were used in preparing the TCRbeta library. TCRdb independently ran MiXCR on the PCR reads; one entry per CDR3 protein. The sample yields about 440,000 distinct CDR3 sequences, 43% seen once. The sequenced sample was PBMCs, obtained before TCRalphabeta/CD19-depleted stem cell transplant. These TCRs come from a girl aged 2 to 10 with aplastic anemia, due to receive a stem cell transplant.

V and J are TRBV5-1 and TRBJ2-1; 8 bases align to TRBD1. The V and J ends lost 0 bases and 4 bases, in that order; junction bases with no gene match: 3. The CDR3 consists of 15 residues. Germline values: CDR1 SGHRS, CDR2 YFSETQ. CDR3: CASSLVQGAYNEQFF. The DNA for the CDR3 is TGCGCCAGCAGCTTGGTTCAGGGGGCGTACAATGAGCAGTTCTTC.

This clonotype was picked up many times. This chain uses TRBV12-3 or TRBV12-4 with TRBJ1-1; D perhaps matches TRBD1 (5 bases). V dropped 1 base and J dropped 4 bases, with 19 bases sitting between them. The CDR3 covers 17 residues. The chain's CDR3 is CASSLGRGLRGPTEAFF. The CDR3 DNA reads TGTGCCAGCAGTTTAGGGAGGGGCCTGAGGGGTCCCACTGAAGCTTTCTTT.

This sequence joins TRBV2 and TRBJ2-7; 9 nucleotides agree with TRBD1. This CDR3 is 15 amino acids long. V trimming: 10 bases; J trimming: 4 bases; junction bases outside the gene matches: 14. The germline gives CDR1 SNHLY, CDR2 FYNNEI. This CDR3 is CATQQGAVRGYEQYF. Written as DNA, the CDR3 is TGTGCCACCCAACAGGGGGCAGTAAGGGGTTACGAGCAGTACTTC. Full variable domain (remainder filled in from reference TRBV2 and TRBJ2-7): EPEVTQTPSHQVTQMGQEVILRCVPISNHLYFYWYRQILGQKVEFLVSFYNNEISEKSEIFDDQFSVERPDGSNFTLKIRSTKLEDSAMYFCATQQGAVRGYEQYFGPGTRLTVT.

The CDR3 region is CSVETSGGADTQYF. The DNA of the CDR3 is TGCAGCGTTGAGACTAGCGGGGGGGCAGATACGCAGTATTTT. This chain joins TRBV29-1 and TRBJ2-3; TRBD2 matches 14 bases. V gave up 3 bases and J gave up 4 bases; unmatched junction bases: 0. Germline-derived CDR1 and CDR2 are SQVTM and ANQGSEA. The CDR3 runs to 14 residues.

This sequence joins TRBV20-1 and TRBJ2-3; D perhaps matches TRBD1 (6 bases). CDR1 is DFQATT and CDR2 is SNEGSKA in the germline V gene (reference sequence). The CDR3 consists of 14 residues. V lost 2 bases to trimming and J lost 6 bases, with 15 bases between them. As DNA, the CDR3 is TGCAGTGCTAGACGGAGGCAGGGGCTGGATACGCAGTATTTT. Encoded protein: CSARRRQGLDTQYF.

The chain recombines TRBV5-1 with TRBJ2-7; possible D gene TRBD2, 7 bases. V gave up 4 bases and J gave up 2 bases, with 16 bases separating them. The CDR3 contains 15 residues. CDR1 SGHRS and CDR2 YFSETQ come from the germline V gene. The DNA for the CDR3 is TGCGCCAGCAGCCGCACTGGGGGGGGGCCCTACGAGCAGTACTTC. As protein: CASSRTGGGPYEQYF.

This clonotype appeared a few times. This chain uses TRBV29-1 with TRBJ2-7, with D perhaps being TRBD1 or TRBD2 (6 bases each). This CDR3 comprises 14 residues. The V gene's germline CDR1 is SQVTM and CDR2 ANQGSEA. V was clipped by 6 bases and J by 2 bases, with 17 bases between them. Here the CDR3 reads CSVVGGGGPYEQYF. The CDR3 DNA reads as TGCAGCGTCGTCGGGGGTGGGGGGCCCTACGAGCAGTACTTC.

This chain links TRBV30 with TRBJ1-1; unclear D gene. The CDR3 consists of 14 residues. The V gene lost 2 bases and the J gene lost 4 bases, with 14 bases spanning the gap. CDR1 and CDR2 from the germline V gene are GTSNPN and SVGIG (reference sequence). CDR3 in DNA: TGTGCCTGGAGTCCGGGTATCGCCAGCACTGAAGCTTTCTTT. It yields the protein CAWSPGIASTEAFF.

This clonotype was detected a few times. The chain links TRBV20-1 to TRBJ2-2; 9 bases agree with TRBD2. Germline V gives CDR1 DFQATT, CDR2 SNEGSKA (reference sequence). This CDR3 has 15 amino acids. Trimming took 1 base from V and 7 from J; bases not matched to a gene: 7. CDR3 in amino acids: CSARGSGTSSGELFF. CDR3 DNA sequence: TGCAGTGCTAGAGGATCCGGGACTAGCAGCGGGGAGCTGTTTTTT.

A few counts support this clonotype. This rearrangement joins TRBV20-1 to TRBJ1-1; TRBD1 matches 10 bases. Germline assignment: CDR1 DFQATT and CDR2 SNEGSKA (reference sequence). The CDR3 has 16 residues. This CDR3 reads CSSLRQGAKMNTEAFF. The DNA of the CDR3 is TGCAGCTCCCTTCGACAGGGGGCGAAAATGAACACTGAAGCTTTCTTT.

The V call is TRBV5-1, the J call TRBJ1-1; no reliable D call. Germline V gene lookup returns CDR1 SGHRS and CDR2 YFSETQ. V gave up 0 bases and J gave up 1 base, with 7 bases separating them. The CDR3 contains 14 residues. In DNA, the CDR3 is TGCGCCAGCAGCTTGGAGGGATGGAACACTGAAGCTTTCTTT. Translation: CASSLEGWNTEAFF.

This chain joins TRBV20-1 and TRBJ2-3, with a possible D match to TRBD2 (5 bases). The V end lost 3 bases, the J end lost 0 bases, and 10 bases lay between the germline ends. CDR1 is DFQATT, CDR2 SNEGSKA, per germline (reference sequence). The CDR3 covers 14 residues. The CDR3 loop reads CSASMSSSTDTQYF. CDR3 DNA: TGCAGTGCTAGTATGTCTAGCAGCACAGATACGCAGTATTTT.

The chain has TRBV12-3 or TRBV12-4 and TRBJ2-3, with a possible D match to TRBD1 (6 bases). Trimming stripped 6 bases from V and 4 bases from J, with 14 bases between. CDR3 length: 14 amino acids. The CDR3 here is CASSPDRISDTQYF. CDR3 sequence (DNA): TGTGCCAGCAGCCCCGACAGGATTTCAGATACGCAGTATTTT.

At least ten counts were recorded for this clonotype. The chain uses TRBV7-2 and TRBJ2-7; D might be TRBD2 (5 bases). Germline lookup yields CDR1 SGHTA and CDR2 FQGNSA. This CDR3 comprises 13 residues. The V end lost 1 base, the J end lost 5 bases, and 9 bases lay between the germline ends. CDR3 in amino acids: CASSLGGANEQYF. The CDR3 region has the DNA TGTGCCAGCAGCTTAGGGGGAGCTAACGAGCAGTACTTC.

The table lists this clonotype with many counts. This chain connects TRBV27 to TRBJ2-7; 9 bases line up with TRBD1. J was trimmed by 3 bases and V by 2 bases; bases with no gene match: 2. Looked up from germline, CDR1 is MNHEY and CDR2 is SMNVEV (reference sequence). The CDR3 length is 14 residues. The CDR3 coding sequence is TGTGCCAGCAGTTTAGGGACAGGGTACTACGAGCAGTACTTC. This codes for CASSLGTGYYEQYF.

This clonotype was counted only a few times. The chain employs TRBV5-1 and TRBJ1-2, with a weak D call TRBD1 (5 bases). Per the germline V gene, CDR1 is SGHRS and CDR2 is YFSETQ. The V end was cut by 5 bases, the J end by 2 bases, with 19 bases between. The CDR3 loop spans 16 amino acids. This chain's CDR3 is CASRPARGVGNYGYTF. CDR3 DNA: TGCGCCAGCAGACCGGCCCGGGGGGTAGGGAACTATGGCTACACCTTC.

This clonotype showed up many times. This sequence joins TRBV5-1 and TRBJ1-1; D gene unclear. CDR1 and CDR2 from the germline V gene are SGHRS and YFSETQ. V lost 1 base to trimming and J lost 7 bases, with 17 bases between them. The CDR3 covers 15 residues. Here the CDR3 DNA reads TGCGCCAGCAGCTTGTGGGAAGACCGAATCGATGAAGCTTTCTTT. Protein product: CASSLWEDRIDEAFF.